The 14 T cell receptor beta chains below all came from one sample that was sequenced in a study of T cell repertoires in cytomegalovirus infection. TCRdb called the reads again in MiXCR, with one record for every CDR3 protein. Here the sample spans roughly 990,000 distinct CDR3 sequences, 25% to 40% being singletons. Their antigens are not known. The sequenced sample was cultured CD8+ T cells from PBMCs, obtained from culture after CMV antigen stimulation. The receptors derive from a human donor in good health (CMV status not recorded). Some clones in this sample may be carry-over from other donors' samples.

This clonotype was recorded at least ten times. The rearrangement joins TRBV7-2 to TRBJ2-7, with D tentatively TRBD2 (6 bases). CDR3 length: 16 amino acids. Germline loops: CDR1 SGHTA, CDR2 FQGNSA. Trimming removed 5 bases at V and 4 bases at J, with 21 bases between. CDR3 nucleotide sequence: TGTGCCAGCAGCCTCCTCCCTCCCAGCGGGTATTACGAGCAGTACGTC. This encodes CASSLLPPSGYYEQYV.

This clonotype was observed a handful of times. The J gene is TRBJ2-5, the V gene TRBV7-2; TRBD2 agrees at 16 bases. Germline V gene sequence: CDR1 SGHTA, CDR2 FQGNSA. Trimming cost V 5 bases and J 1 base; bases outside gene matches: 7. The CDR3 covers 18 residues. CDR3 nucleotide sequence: TGTGCCAGCAGCCCGCCGGGACTAGCGGGGGGGGCCCAAGAGACCCAGTACTTC. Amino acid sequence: CASSPPGLAGGAQETQYF. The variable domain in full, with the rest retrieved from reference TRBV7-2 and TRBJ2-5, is GAGVSQSPSNKVTEKGKDVELRCDPISGHTALYWYRQSLGQGLEFLIYFQGNSAPDKSGLPSDRFSAERTGGSVSTLTIQRTQQEDSAVYLCASSPPGLAGGAQETQYFGPGTRLLVL.

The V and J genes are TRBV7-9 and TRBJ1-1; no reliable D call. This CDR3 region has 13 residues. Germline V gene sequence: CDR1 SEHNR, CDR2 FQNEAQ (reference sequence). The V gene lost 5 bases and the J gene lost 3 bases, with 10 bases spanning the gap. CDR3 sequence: CASSRLTDTEAFF. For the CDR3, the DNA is TGTGCCAGCAGCCGTCTCACGGACACTGAAGCTTTCTTT.

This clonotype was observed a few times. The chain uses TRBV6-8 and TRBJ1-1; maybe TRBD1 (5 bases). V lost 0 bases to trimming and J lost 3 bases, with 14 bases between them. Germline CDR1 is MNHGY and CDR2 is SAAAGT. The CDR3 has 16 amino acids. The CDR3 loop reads CASSYSTESGYTEAFF. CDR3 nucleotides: TGTGCCAGCAGTTACTCGACAGAAAGCGGGTACACTGAAGCTTTCTTT.

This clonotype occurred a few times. The CDR3 DNA sequence: TGTGCCAGCAGCGTAGCGGGCAGGCCCACAGATACGCAGTATTTT. Translating gives CASSVAGRPTDTQYF. The V call is TRBV9, the J call TRBJ2-3; no clear D gene. This CDR3 has 15 amino acids. V was pared by 0 bases and J by 2 bases, with 10 bases between. CDR1 SGDLS and CDR2 YYNGEE come from the germline V gene.

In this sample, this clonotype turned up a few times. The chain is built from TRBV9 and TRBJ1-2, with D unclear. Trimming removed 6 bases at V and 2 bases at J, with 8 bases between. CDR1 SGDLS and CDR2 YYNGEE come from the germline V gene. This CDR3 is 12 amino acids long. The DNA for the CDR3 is TGTGCCAGCATGAGCGGGAACTATGGCTACACCTTC. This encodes CASMSGNYGYTF.

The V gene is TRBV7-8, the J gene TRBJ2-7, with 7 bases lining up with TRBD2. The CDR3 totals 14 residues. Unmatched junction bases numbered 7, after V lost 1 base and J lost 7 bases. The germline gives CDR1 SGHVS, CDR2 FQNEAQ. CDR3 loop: CASSLGVGGREQYV. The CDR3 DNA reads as TGTGCCAGCAGCTTAGGAGTCGGGGGGAGGGAGCAGTACGTC.

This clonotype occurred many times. The CDR3 spells CASSSGQGPGGDTQYF. As DNA, the CDR3 is TGTGCCAGCAGCTCGGGACAGGGGCCCGGGGGGGATACGCAGTATTTT. The chain couples TRBV7-6 to TRBJ2-3; 10 bases are shared with TRBD1. The CDR3 length is 16 residues. The germline CDR1 and CDR2 sequences are SGHVS and FNYEAQ. Trimming cost V 4 bases and J 6 bases; bases outside gene matches: 10.

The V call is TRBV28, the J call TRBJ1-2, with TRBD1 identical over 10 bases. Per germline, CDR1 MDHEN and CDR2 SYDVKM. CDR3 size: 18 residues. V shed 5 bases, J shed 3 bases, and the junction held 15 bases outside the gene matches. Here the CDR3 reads CASSGWDPGQGPYYGYTF. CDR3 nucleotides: TGTGCCAGCAGTGGATGGGACCCGGGACAGGGGCCCTACTATGGCTACACCTTC.

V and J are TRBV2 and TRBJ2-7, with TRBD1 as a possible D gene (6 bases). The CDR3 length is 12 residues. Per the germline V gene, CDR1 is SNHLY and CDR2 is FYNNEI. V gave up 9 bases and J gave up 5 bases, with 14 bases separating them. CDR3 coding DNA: TGTGCCAGACAGGGCTCCACCGACGAGCAGTACTTC. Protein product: CARQGSTDEQYF.

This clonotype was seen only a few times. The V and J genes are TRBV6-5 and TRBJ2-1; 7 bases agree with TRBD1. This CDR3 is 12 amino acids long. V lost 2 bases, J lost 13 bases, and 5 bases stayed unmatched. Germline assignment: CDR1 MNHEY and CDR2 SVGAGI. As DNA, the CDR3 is TGTGCCAGCAGTTACCCCTCAGGGGGTCAGTTCTTC. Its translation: CASSYPSGGQFF.

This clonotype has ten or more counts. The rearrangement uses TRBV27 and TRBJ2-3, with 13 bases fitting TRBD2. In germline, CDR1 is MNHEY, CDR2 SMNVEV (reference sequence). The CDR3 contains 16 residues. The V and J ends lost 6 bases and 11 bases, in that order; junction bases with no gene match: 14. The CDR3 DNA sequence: TGTGCCAGCAGCCCCACCGCACTAGCGGGGGGGCTTATGCAGTATTTT. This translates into CASSPTALAGGLMQYF.

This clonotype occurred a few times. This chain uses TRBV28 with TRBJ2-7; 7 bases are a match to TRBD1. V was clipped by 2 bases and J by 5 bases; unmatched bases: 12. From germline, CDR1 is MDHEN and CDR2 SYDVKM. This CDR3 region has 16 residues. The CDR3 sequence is CASSLNLQDRSHEQYV. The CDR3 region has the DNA TGTGCCAGCAGTTTAAACCTCCAGGACAGGTCCCACGAGCAGTACGTC.

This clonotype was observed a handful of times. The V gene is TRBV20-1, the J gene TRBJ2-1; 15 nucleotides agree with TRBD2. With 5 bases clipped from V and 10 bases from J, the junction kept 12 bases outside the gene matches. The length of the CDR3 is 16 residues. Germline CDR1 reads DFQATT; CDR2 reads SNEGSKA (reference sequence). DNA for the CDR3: TGCAGTGCTCCTCTTCCGGGACTAGCGGGAGGAGGCGAGCAGTTCTTC. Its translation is CSAPLPGLAGGGEQFF.